A selection of T cell receptor beta chains follows, all from one sample in a study of regulatory T cells in long-lasting Graves disease. Using its own MiXCR run on the multiplex PCR reads, TCRdb lists one record per CDR3 protein. The sample includes about 520,000 distinct CDR3 sequences, 12% of them seen just once. This same sample was also taken into another study, of T cells in Graves' hyperthyroidism and ophthalmopathy.

The sample consisted of peripheral blood mononuclear cells (PBMCs), taken at new diagnosis, from a patient treated with antithyroid drugs. Receptor source: a woman aged 25-40 years with Graves disease. Each CDR3 is given with its conserved first and last residue. D genes are given only for firm matches. Expanded clones are given a class, and other clones once, few, many or no size at all.

J gene | D gene | V gene | clone size | CDR3 protein | CDR3 DNA
TRBJ2-1 | NA | TRBV15 | many | CATSRDQVSNEQFF | TGTGCCACCAGCAGAGATCAAGTCTCCAATGAGCAGTTCTTC
TRBJ2-2 | TRBD1 | TRBV12-3/TRBV12-4 | many | CASTLTGIGELFF | TGTGCCAGCACCCTGACAGGGATCGGGGAGCTGTTTTTT
TRBJ2-7 | TRBD1 | TRBV29-1 | few | CSARQGAAYEQYF | TGCAGCGCACGACAGGGGGCCGCCTACGAGCAGTACTTC
TRBJ2-6 | TRBD1 | TRBV12-3/TRBV12-4 | many | CASTLTGGANVLTF | TGTGCCAGCACCCTGACAGGGGGGGCCAACGTCCTGACTTTC
TRBJ1-5 | NA | TRBV2 | many | CASSRTRDGRITQHF | TGTGCCAGCAGTCGCACCCGGGACGGAAGAATCACCCAGCATTTT
TRBJ2-7 | NA | TRBV28 | many | CATKEGTLYEQYF | TGTGCCACTAAAGAGGGGACCCTCTACGAGCAGTACTTC
TRBJ2-5 | TRBD2 | TRBV4-1 | NA | CASSALLAGGRQETQYF | TGCGCCAGCAGCGCGTTACTAGCGGGAGGGCGCCAAGAGACCCAGTACTTC
TRBJ2-7 | NA | TRBV4-3 | few | CASSQDQRLVGEQYF | TGCGCCAGCAGCCAAGACCAGAGACTAGTCGGCGAGCAGTACTTC
TRBJ2-3 | TRBD1 | TRBV29-1 | many | CSLRTGGADTQYF | TGCAGCTTGAGGACAGGGGGCGCAGATACGCAGTATTTT
TRBJ1-4 | TRBD1 | TRBV5-5 | many | CASSFQGVNEKLFF | TGTGCCAGCAGCTTCCAGGGGGTTAATGAAAAACTGTTTTTT
TRBJ2-2 | NA | TRBV5-1 | many | CASSFAPGYTGELFF | TGCGCCAGCAGCTTCGCACCAGGGTACACCGGGGAGCTGTTTTTT
TRBJ1-1 | TRBD1 | TRBV12-3/TRBV12-4 | few | CASRGQTAEAFF | TGTGCCAGCAGGGGACAGACCGCTGAAGCTTTCTTT
TRBJ1-1 | NA | TRBV30 | many | CAWRQGGPLTLKAFF | TGTGCCTGGCGTCAGGGAGGGCCTTTAACACTGAAAGCTTTCTTT
TRBJ2-2 | NA | TRBV28 | NA | CASSFIQSYTGELFF | TGTGCCAGCAGTTTTATTCAAAGCTATACCGGGGAGCTGTTTTTT
TRBJ1-6 | NA | TRBV7-9 | many | CASSKDGRNNSPLHF | TGTGCCAGCAGCAAGGACGGAAGAAATAATTCACCCCTCCACTTT
TRBJ1-1 | NA | TRBV11-2 | many | CASSPGLYLEAFF | TGTGCCAGCAGCCCCGGACTGTACTTGGAAGCTTTCTTT
TRBJ1-1 | NA | TRBV27 | many | CASCPLTGQKAFF | TGTGCCAGCTGCCCTCTGACCGGTCAGAAAGCTTTCTTT
TRBJ2-7 | NA | TRBV20-1 | NA | CSASLNYEQYF | TGCAGTGCTAGCTTAAACTACGAGCAGTACTTC
TRBJ2-1 | TRBD2 | TRBV7-2 | many | CASSQLAGINNEQFF | TGTGCCAGCAGCCAACTAGCGGGGATCAACAATGAGCAGTTCTTC
TRBJ1-1 | NA | TRBV6-1 | few | CASRQTPNTEAFF | TGTGCCAGCAGACAGACCCCGAACACTGAAGCTTTCTTT
TRBJ1-2 | TRBD1 | TRBV7-8 | NA | CASSGSGGSNYGYTF | TGTGCCAGCAGCGGATCAGGGGGCAGCAACTATGGCTACACCTTC
TRBJ2-7 | TRBD2 | TRBV5-6 | few | CASSSLIRRVPGLAVRPRLYEQYF | TGTGCCAGCAGCTCGCTCATTCGGAGGGTCCCGGGACTAGCGGTGAGACCAAGATTATACGAGCAGTACTTC
TRBJ1-1 | TRBD1 | TRBV5-1 | few | CASSLGDSPNTEAFF | TGCGCCAGCAGCTTGGGGGACAGTCCGAACACTGAAGCTTTCTTT
TRBJ1-3 | TRBD1 | TRBV9 | NA | CASSPTGETRNTIYF | TGTGCCAGCAGCCCGACAGGGGAGACGCGTAACACCATATATTTT
TRBJ2-7 | NA | TRBV30 | many | CAWSAKGKSSYEQYF | TGTGCCTGGAGTGCGAAGGGAAAGAGCTCCTACGAGCAGTACTTC
TRBJ1-4 | NA | TRBV30 | once | CAWSFLGEKLFF | TGTGCCTGGAGCTTCCTCGGTGAAAAACTGTTTTTT
TRBJ2-7 | TRBD1 | TRBV5-1 | few | CASSASWSGQGAYEQYF | TGCGCCAGCAGCGCAAGTTGGTCGGGACAGGGGGCCTACGAGCAGTACTTC
TRBJ1-1 | NA | TRBV12-3/TRBV12-4 | many | CASLGGVNTEAFF | TGTGCCAGTCTCGGGGGGGTCAACACTGAAGCTTTCTTT
TRBJ1-1 | TRBD1 | TRBV19 | many | CASSYRGGWNTEAFF | TGTGCCAGTAGTTACAGGGGAGGCTGGAACACTGAAGCTTTCTTT
TRBJ2-4 | NA | TRBV29-1 | NA | CSVRLFDRSREGYIQYF | TGCAGCGTTAGGTTGTTCGACAGGAGCCGCGAGGGATACATTCAGTACTTC
TRBJ1-1 | NA | TRBV6-1 | NA | CASTLMGRGYTMGTEAFF | TGTGCCAGCACCTTAATGGGCAGGGGCTACACAATGGGCACTGAAGCTTTCTTT
TRBJ2-3 | NA | TRBV24-1 | many | CATSDLHREDTQYF | TGTGCCACCAGTGATCTCCACAGGGAAGATACGCAGTATTTT
TRBJ1-2 | TRBD1 | TRBV30 | many | CAGDSGNYGYTF | TGTGCCGGGGACAGCGGTAACTATGGCTACACCTTC
TRBJ2-1 | NA | TRBV29-1 | few | CSVDGGLVSYNEQFF | TGCAGCGTTGATGGGGGGCTAGTGTCCTACAATGAGCAGTTCTTC
TRBJ2-3 | NA | TRBV11-2 | many | CASSLDLGDTQYF | TGTGCCAGCAGCTTAGATCTTGGAGATACGCAGTATTTT
TRBJ1-4 | NA | TRBV24-1 | many | CATSDPRGAGEKLFF | TGTGCCACCAGTGATCCGCGGGGGGCTGGCGAAAAACTGTTTTTT
TRBJ2-5 | TRBD1 | TRBV7-2 | few | CASSLYGTAWETQYF | TGTGCCAGCAGCTTATATGGGACAGCGTGGGAGACCCAGTACTTC
TRBJ1-4 | TRBD1 | TRBV28 | many | CASSFWTGSEKLFF | TGTGCCAGCAGTTTTTGGACAGGGAGTGAAAAACTGTTTTTT
TRBJ2-5 | NA | TRBV27 | NA | CASRGPGPGLETQYF | TGTGCCAGCAGGGGACCGGGTCCCGGTTTGGAGACCCAGTACTTC
TRBJ2-2 | NA | TRBV12-3/TRBV12-4 | many | CASTKTGELFF | TGTGCCAGCACCAAAACCGGGGAGCTGTTTTTT
TRBJ1-1 | NA | TRBV19 | few | CASSIVAPNTEAFF | TGTGCCAGTAGTATAGTCGCGCCGAACACTGAAGCTTTCTTT
TRBJ2-5 | TRBD1 | TRBV9 | NA | CASSPATGFKGETQYF | TGTGCCAGCAGCCCAGCGACAGGGTTTAAAGGAGAGACCCAGTACTTC
TRBJ1-2 | NA | TRBV28 | NA | CASSPTGTNNYGYTF | TGTGCCAGCAGTCCAACAGGGACAAATAACTATGGCTACACCTTC
TRBJ1-2 | TRBD1 | TRBV24-1 | NA | CATSDHSGTEIYGYTF | TGTGCCACCAGTGATCACTCCGGGACAGAGATCTATGGCTACACCTTC
TRBJ2-1 | NA | TRBV12-3/TRBV12-4 | many | CASSSTLLTYNEQFF | TGTGCCAGCAGTTCCACATTACTAACCTACAATGAGCAGTTCTTC